The sequence of this TCR beta chain was determined in a study of PD-L1 blockade in urothelial cancer. This clone was observed a single time. V was clipped by 3 bases and J by 3 bases; unmatched bases: 4. This CDR3 is built from 16 residues. The germline V gene encodes CDR1 SGHTA and CDR2 FQGNSA. Time point specified: pretreatment peripheral blood. Profiled with immunoSEQ multiplex PCR; TCRdb holds only in-frame clones, not every one. This repertoire shows about 53,000 clones, around 88% found once; its top ten account for roughly 14%. This material consisted of PBMCs, taken around atezolizumab (anti-PD-L1) treatment. This TCR was sampled from a woman aged 55-70 years with urothelial cancer. The rearrangement joins TRBV7-2 to TRBJ2-3, with 12 bases matching TRBD2. The chain's CDR3 is CASSLTSGSITDTQYF. The CDR3 DNA follows: TGTGCCAGCAGCTTGACTAGCGGGAGTATTACAGATACGCAGTATTTT.